The rows below give T cell receptor beta chains drawn from one sample of a study of cytomegalovirus exposure and HLA in healthy donors. Clones were read by immunoSEQ multiplex PCR, and TCRdb kept only the in-frame ones, dropping some. The sample records 150,000 to 200,000 clones, 65% to 90% being singletons. Sequenced material: PBMCs. The receptors stem from a woman between 50 and 59 years old in good health and CMV-seronegative. The conserved cysteine and the conserved F or W are not part of the CDR3 here. D genes are given only for firm matches.

11 . TRBV18 ASSPGQRTEAF
15 . TRBV7-9 ASSLSPGVATNEKLF
9 . TRBV29-1 SVVEVTEQY
12 TRBD1 TRBV5-1 ASSQDRADEKLF
11 . TRBV7-2 ASSFSRNTEAF
13 . TRBV5-1 ATHVGDLSSDTQY
15 TRBD2 TRBV7-6 ASSLPHLSGPTYEQY
13 . TRBV28 ASSFIRRGGYGYT
15 TRBD2 TRBV27 ASSFGVAGGRSNEQF
12 . TRBV9 ASSAGGVNYGYT
13 . TRBV2 ASRRAGNSNQPQH
12 . TRBV7-8 ASSPPGALDGYT
18 . TRBV19 ASSIGNLRTDISGANVLT
14 TRBD2 TRBV7-7 ASSPGLAGGPHEQY
12 TRBD2 TRBV5-6 ASSPGLAGNEQY
14 TRBD2 TRBV7-9 ASTTLSGRVQETQY
14 . TRBV7-2 ASSLGVRVTGSPLH